This TCR beta chain was captured in a study of blood T cells in healthy people across ages. About the study: Per two T cells, about one barcoded beta molecule was captured through template switching. Whole-study results and caveats: There was a strong correlation between TCR beta diversity and naive T cell percentage.

CDR3 length: 15 residues. With 6 bases clipped from V and 0 bases from J, the junction kept 4 bases outside the gene matches. Details on this clonotype: Antigen unknown.

Combining a sample-barcoded 5' primer with a J-beta primer mix, a second PCR ran for roughly 7 to 12 cycles. TCRdb re-called the 5' RACE reads with MiXCR, one entry per CDR3 protein. This sample carries some 1 million distinct CDR3 sequences, more than 35% of them seen once, and the ten largest clones take approximately 20%. Per sample, extraction of total RNA gave at least 6 micrograms in every case. The TCR originated in a woman aged 60-75 years in good health. This chain connects TRBV12-3 or TRBV12-4 to TRBJ2-7, with 11 bases aligning to TRBD2. The specimen sequenced was blood. CDR3 residues: CASRITSGSSYEQYF. DNA of the CDR3: TGTGCCAGCAGGATTACTAGCGGGAGCTCCTACGAGCAGTACTTC.